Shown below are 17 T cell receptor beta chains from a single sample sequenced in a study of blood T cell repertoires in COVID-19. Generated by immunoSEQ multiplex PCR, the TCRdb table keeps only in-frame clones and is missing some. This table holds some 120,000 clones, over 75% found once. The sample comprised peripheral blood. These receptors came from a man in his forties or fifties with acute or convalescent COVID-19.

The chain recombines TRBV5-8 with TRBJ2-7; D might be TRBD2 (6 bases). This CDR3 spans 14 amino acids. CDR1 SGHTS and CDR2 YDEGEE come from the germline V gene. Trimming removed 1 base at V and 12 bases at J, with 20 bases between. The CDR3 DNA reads TGTGCCAGCAGCTTGCACGGGGGACCCGAGAGTGGGTACTTC. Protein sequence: CASSLHGGPESGYF.

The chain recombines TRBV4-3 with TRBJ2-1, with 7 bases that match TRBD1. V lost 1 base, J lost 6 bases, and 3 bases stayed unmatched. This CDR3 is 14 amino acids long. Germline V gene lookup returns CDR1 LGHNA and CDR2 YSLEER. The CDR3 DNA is TGCGCCAGCAGCCAAGTAGACAGGGTCAATGAGCAGTTCTTC. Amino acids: CASSQVDRVNEQFF.

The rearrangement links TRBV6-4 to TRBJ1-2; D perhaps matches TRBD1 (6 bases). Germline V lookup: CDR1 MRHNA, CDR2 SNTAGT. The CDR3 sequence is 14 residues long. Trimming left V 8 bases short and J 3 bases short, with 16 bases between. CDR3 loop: CASSSQGGHYGYTF. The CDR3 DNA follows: TGTGCCAGCTCGTCACAGGGTGGCCACTATGGCTACACCTTC.

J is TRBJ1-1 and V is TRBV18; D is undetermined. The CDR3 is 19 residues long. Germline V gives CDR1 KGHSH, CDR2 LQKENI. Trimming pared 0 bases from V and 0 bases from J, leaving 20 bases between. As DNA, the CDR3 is TGTGCCAGCTCACCACCTTTTACCCAATCGGGTGCCATGAACACTGAAGCTTTCTTT. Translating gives CASSPPFTQSGAMNTEAFF.

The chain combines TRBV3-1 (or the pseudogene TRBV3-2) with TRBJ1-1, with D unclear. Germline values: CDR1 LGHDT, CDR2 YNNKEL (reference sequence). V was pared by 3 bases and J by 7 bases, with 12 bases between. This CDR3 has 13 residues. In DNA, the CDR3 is TGTGCCAGCAGCCAGGGCCCAGGTTATGAAGCTTTCTTT. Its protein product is CASSQGPGYEAFF.

The CDR3 DNA reads TGTGCCAGCAGCGCCTACGGGGGGGCTGTGGCAGATACGCAGTATTTT. Translating gives CASSAYGGAVADTQYF. The chain couples TRBV7-6 to TRBJ2-3, with 8 bases fitting TRBD2. The junction had 11 bases not matched to a gene; V was cut back by 5 bases and J by 4 bases. This CDR3 contains 16 residues. Germline CDR1 reads SGHVS; CDR2 reads FNYEAQ.

The CDR3 sequence: CASRPEPGVNYGYTF. The CDR3 region has the DNA TGTGCCAGCAGGCCTGAACCGGGGGTTAACTATGGCTACACCTTC. This chain uses TRBV27 with TRBJ1-2; D may be TRBD1 (5 bases). Between the trimmed V and J ends, which lost 6 bases and 1 base, there was a span of 15 bases. The CDR3 totals 15 residues. The germline V gene encodes CDR1 MNHEY and CDR2 SMNVEV (reference sequence).

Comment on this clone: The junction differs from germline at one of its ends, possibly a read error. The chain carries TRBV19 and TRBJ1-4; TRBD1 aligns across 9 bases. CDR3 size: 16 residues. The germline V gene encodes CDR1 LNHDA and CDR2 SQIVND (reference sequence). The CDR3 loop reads CASSIGNGQGNGKLFF. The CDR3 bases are TGTGCCAGTAGTATAGGTAACGGACAGGGGAATGGAAAACTGTTTTTT.

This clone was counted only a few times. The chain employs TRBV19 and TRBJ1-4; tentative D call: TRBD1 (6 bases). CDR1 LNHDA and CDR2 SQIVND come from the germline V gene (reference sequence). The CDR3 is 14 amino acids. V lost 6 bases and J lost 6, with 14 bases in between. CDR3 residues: CASRRGGADEKLFF. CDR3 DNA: TGTGCCAGTAGAAGGGGGGGGGCTGATGAAAAACTGTTTTTT. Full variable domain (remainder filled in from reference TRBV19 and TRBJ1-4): DGGITQSPKYLFRKEGQNVTLSCEQNLNHDAMYWYRQDPGQGLRLIYYSQIVNDFQKGDIAEGYSVSREKKESFPLTVTSAQKNPTAFYLCASRRGGADEKLFFGSGTQLSVL.

The CDR3, as DNA: TGTGCCAGCAGTAGGGGGACAGGGGGGGATGAGCAGTTCTTC. It yields the protein CASSRGTGGDEQFF. The chain joins TRBV6-5 to TRBJ2-1; 11 positions agree with TRBD1. J was trimmed by 8 bases and V by 5 bases; bases with no gene match: 5. CDR1 and CDR2 from the germline V gene are MNHEY and SVGAGI. The CDR3 spans 14 residues.

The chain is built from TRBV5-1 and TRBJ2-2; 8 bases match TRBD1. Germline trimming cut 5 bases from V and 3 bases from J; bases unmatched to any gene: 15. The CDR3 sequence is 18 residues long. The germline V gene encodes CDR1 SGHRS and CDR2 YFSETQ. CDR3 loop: CASRRTTAGGADTGELFF. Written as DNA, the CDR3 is TGCGCCAGCAGACGTACTACCGCAGGGGGCGCGGACACCGGGGAGCTGTTTTTT.

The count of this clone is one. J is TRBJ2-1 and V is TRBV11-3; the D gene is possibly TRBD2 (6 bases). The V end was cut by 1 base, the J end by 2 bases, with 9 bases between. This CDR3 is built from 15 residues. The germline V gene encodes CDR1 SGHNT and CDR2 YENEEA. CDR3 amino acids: CASSLVGGTYNEQFF. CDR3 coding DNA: TGTGCCAGCAGCTTAGTTGGCGGGACCTACAATGAGCAGTTCTTC.

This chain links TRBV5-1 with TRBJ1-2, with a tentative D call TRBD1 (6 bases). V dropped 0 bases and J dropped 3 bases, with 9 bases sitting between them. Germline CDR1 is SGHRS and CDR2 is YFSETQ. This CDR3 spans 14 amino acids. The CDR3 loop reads CASSLETGDYGYTF. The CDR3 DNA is TGCGCCAGCAGCTTGGAGACAGGTGACTATGGCTACACCTTC.

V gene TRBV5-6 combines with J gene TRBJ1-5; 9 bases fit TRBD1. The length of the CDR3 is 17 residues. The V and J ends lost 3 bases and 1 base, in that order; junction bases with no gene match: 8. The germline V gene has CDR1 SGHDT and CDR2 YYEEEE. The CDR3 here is CASSSTGTGTSNQPQHF. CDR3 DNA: TGTGCCAGCAGCTCGACCGGGACAGGGACGAGCAATCAGCCCCAGCATTTT.

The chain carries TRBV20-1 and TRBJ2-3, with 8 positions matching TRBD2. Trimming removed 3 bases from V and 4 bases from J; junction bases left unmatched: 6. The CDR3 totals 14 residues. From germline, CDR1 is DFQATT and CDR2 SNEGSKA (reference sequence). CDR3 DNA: TGCAGTGCTAGTTATAGCGGGAAGCCAGATACGCAGTATTTT. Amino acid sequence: CSASYSGKPDTQYF.

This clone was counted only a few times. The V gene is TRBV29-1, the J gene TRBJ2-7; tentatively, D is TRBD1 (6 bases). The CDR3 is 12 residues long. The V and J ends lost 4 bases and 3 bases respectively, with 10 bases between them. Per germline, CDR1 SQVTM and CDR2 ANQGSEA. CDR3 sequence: CSVVTGSYEQYF. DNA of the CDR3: TGCAGCGTTGTAACAGGGAGCTACGAGCAGTACTTC.

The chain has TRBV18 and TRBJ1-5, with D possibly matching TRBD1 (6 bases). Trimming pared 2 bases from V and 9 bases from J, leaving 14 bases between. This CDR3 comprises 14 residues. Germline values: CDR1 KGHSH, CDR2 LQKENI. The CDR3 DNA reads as TGTGCCAGCTCACCATGGGCAGGGGAGCCGCCCCAGCATTTT. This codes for CASSPWAGEPPQHF. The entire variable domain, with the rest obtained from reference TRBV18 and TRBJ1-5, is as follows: NAGVMQNPRHLVRRRGQEARLRCSPMKGHSHVYWYRQLPEEGLKFMVYLQKENIIDESGMPKERFSAEFPKEGPSILRIQQVVRGDSAAYFCASSPWAGEPPQHFGDGTRLSIL.